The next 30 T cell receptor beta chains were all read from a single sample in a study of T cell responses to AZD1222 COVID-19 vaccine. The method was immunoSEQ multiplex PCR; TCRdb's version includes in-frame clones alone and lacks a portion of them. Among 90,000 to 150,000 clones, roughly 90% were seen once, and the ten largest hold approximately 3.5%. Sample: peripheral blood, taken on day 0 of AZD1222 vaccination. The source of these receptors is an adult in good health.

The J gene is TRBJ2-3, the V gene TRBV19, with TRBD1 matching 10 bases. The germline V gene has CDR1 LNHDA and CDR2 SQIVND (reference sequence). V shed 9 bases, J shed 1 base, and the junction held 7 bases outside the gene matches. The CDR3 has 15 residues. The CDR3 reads CARPRDRGGTDTQYF. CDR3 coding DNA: TGTGCCAGACCCCGGGACAGGGGTGGCACAGATACGCAGTATTTT.

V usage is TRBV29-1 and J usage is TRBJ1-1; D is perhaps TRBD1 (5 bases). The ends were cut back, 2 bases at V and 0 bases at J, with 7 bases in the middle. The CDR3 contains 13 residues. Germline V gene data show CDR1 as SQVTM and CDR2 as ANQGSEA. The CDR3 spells CSVEPGLNTEAFF. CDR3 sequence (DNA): TGCAGCGTTGAACCAGGGCTGAACACTGAAGCTTTCTTT.

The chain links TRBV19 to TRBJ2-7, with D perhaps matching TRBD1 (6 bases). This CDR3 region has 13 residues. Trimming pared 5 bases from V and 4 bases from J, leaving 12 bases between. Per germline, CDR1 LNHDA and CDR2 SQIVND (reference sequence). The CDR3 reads CASSAAGTYEQYF. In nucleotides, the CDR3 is TGTGCCAGTAGTGCCGCCGGGACATACGAGCAGTACTTC. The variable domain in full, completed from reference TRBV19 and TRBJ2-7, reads DGGITQSPKYLFRKEGQNVTLSCEQNLNHDAMYWYRQDPGQGLRLIYYSQIVNDFQKGDIAEGYSVSREKKESFPLTVTSAQKNPTAFYLCASSAAGTYEQYFGPGTRLTVT.

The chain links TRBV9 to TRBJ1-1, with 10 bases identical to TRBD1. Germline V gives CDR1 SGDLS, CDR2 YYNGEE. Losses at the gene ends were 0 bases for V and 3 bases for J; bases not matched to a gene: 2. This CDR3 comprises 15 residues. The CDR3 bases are TGTGCCAGCAGCGTAGTCGGGACAGGGGACACTGAAGCTTTCTTT. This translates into CASSVVGTGDTEAFF. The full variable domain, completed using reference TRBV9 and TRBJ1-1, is DSGVTQTPKHLITATGQRVTLRCSPRSGDLSVYWYQQSLDQGLQFLIQYYNGEERAKGNILERFSAQQFPDLHSELNLSSLELGDSALYFCASSVVGTGDTEAFFGQGTRLTVV.

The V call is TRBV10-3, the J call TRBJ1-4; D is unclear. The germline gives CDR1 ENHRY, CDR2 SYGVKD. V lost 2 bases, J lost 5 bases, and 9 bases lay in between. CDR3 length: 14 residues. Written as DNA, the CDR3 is TGTGCCATCAGTGAGGGAGGTAACAATGAAAAACTGTTTTTT. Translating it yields CAISEGGNNEKLFF.

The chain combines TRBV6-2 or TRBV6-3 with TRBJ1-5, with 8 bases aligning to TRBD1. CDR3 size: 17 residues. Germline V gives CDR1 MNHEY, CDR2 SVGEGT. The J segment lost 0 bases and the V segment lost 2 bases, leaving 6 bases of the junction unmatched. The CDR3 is CASSYEPGQGSNQPQHF. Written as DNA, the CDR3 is TGTGCCAGCAGTTACGAGCCAGGACAGGGTAGCAATCAGCCCCAGCATTTT.

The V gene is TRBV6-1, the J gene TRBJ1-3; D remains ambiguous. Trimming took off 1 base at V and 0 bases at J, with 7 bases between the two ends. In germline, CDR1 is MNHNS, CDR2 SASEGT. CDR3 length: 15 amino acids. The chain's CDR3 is CASSEGVPSGNTIYF. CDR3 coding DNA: TGTGCCAGCAGTGAAGGGGTCCCCTCTGGAAACACCATATATTTT.

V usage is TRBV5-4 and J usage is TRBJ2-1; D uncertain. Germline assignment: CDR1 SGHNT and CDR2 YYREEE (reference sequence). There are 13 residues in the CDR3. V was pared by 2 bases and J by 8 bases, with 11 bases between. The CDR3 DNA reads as TGTGCCAGCAGCTTCACGTTTGGCCATGAGCAGTTCTTC. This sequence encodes CASSFTFGHEQFF.

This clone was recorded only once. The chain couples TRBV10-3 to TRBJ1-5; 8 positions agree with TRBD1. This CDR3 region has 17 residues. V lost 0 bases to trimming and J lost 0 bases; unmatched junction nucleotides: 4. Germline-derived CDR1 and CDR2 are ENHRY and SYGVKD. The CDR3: CAISESSGGSSNQPQHF. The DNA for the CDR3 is TGTGCCATCAGTGAGTCGTCAGGGGGCAGTAGCAATCAGCCCCAGCATTTT.

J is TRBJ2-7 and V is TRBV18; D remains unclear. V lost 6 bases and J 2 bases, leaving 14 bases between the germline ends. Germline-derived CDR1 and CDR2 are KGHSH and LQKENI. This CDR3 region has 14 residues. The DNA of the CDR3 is TGTGCCAGCTCCCCCTTACGTACAACCTACGAGCAGTACTTC. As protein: CASSPLRTTYEQYF.

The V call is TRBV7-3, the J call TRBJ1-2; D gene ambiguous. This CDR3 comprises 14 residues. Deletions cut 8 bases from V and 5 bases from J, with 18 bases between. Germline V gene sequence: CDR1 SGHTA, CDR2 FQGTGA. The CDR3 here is CASQREALGYGYTF. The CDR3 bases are TGTGCCAGCCAGCGTGAGGCTTTGGGGTATGGCTACACCTTC.

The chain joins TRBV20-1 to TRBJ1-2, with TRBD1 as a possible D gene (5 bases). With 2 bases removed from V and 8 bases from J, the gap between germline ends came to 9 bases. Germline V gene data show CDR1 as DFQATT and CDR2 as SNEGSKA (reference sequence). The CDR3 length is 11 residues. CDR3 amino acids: CSARQGRGYTF. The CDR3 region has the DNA TGCAGTGCTAGACAGGGACGCGGCTACACCTTC.

The chain's CDR3 is CASGPQVSNTEAFF. The CDR3 region has the DNA TGCGCCAGTGGCCCCCAGGTCTCGAACACTGAAGCTTTCTTT. This sequence joins TRBV5-1 and TRBJ1-1, with D uncertain. Germline V gene data show CDR1 as SGHRS and CDR2 as YFSETQ. V lost 8 bases, J lost 1 base, and 15 bases lay in between. The CDR3 loop spans 14 amino acids.

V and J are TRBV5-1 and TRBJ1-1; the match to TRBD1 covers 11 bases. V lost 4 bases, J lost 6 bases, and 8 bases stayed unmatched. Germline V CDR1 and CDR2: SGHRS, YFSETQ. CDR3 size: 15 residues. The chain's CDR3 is CASSRDRGKLAEAFF. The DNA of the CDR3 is TGCGCCAGCAGCCGGGACAGGGGGAAGTTAGCTGAAGCTTTCTTT.

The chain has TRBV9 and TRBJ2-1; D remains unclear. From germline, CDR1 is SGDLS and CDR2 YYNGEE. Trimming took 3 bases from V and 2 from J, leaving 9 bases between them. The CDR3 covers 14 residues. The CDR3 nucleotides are TGTGCCAGCAGCGCCTCATCAACCTACAATGAGCAGTTCTTC. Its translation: CASSASSTYNEQFF.

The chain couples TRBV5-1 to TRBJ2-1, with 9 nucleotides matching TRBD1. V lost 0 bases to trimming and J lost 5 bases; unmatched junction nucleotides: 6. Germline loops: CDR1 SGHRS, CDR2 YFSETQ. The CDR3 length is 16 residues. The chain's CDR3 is CASSLEPTGGNNEQFF. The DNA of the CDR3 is TGCGCCAGCAGCTTGGAACCGACAGGGGGGAACAATGAGCAGTTCTTC.

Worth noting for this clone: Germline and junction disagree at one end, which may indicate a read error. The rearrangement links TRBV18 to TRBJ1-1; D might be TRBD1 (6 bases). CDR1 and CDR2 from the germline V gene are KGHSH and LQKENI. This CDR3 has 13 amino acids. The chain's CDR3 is CASSPRTGSPTPF. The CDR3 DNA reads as TGTGCCAGCTCACCACGAACAGGGAGCCCAACCCCCTTT.

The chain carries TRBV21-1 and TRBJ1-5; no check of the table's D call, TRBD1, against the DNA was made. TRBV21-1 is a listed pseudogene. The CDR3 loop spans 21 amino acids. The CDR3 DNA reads TGTGCCAGCAGCAAACCCTCCCCCAGTCCGAAGGGGAAAGATAGCAATCAGCCCCAGCATTTT. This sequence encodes CASSKPSPSPKGKDSNQPQHF.

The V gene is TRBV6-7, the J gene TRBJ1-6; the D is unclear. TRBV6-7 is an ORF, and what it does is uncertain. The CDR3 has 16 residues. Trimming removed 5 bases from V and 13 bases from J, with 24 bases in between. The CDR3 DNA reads TGTGCCAGCAGTCCCGTCGAAGCCCCCTTCCCTAGGCCCCTCCACTTT. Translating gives CASSPVEAPFPRPLHF.

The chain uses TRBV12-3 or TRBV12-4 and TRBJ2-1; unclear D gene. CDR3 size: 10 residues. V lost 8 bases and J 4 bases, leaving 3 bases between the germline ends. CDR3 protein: CASGYNEQFF. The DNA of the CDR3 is TGTGCCAGCGGGTACAATGAGCAGTTCTTC.

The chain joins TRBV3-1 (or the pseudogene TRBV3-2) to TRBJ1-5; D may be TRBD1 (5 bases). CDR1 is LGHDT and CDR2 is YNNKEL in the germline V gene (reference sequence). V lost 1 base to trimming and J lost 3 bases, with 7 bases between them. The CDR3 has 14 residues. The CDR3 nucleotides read TGTGCCAGCAGCCAAGTGGGGACCAATCAGCCCCAGCATTTT. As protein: CASSQVGTNQPQHF.

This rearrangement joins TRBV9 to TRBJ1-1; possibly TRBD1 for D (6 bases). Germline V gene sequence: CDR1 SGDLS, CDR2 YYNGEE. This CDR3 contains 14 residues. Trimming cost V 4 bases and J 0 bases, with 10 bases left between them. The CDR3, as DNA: TGTGCCAGCAGCTCAGGACAGCTGAACACTGAAGCTTTCTTT. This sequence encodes CASSSGQLNTEAFF.

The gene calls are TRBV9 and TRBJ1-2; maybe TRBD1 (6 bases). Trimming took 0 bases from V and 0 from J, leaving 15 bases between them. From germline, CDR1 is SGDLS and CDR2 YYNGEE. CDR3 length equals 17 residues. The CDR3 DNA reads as TGTGCCAGCAGCGTAGGGACAGTTCCCGGGGCTAACTATGGCTACACCTTC. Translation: CASSVGTVPGANYGYTF.

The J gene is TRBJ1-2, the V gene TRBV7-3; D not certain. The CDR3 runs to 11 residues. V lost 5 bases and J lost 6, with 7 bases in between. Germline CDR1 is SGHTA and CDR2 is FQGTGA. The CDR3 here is CASSPSDGYTF. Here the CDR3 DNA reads TGTGCCAGCAGCCCTTCTGATGGCTACACCTTC.

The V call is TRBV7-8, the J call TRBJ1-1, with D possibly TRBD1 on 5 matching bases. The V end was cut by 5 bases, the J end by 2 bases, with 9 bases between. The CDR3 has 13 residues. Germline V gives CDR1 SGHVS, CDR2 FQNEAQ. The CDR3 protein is CASSKRDNTEAFF. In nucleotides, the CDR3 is TGTGCCAGCAGCAAGAGGGACAACACTGAAGCTTTCTTT.

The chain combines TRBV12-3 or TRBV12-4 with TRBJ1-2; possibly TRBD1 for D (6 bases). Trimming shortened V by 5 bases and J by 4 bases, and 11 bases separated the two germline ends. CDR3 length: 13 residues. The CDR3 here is CASSRTEGYGYTF. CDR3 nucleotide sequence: TGTGCCAGCAGTCGGACAGAGGGCTATGGCTACACCTTC.

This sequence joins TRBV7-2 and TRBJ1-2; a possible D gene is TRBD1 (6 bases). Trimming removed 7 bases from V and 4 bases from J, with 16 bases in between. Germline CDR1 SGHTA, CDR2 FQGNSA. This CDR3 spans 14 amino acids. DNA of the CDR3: TGTGCCAGCAACCAAATGGCAGGGGTCTATGGCTACACCTTC. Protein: CASNQMAGVYGYTF.

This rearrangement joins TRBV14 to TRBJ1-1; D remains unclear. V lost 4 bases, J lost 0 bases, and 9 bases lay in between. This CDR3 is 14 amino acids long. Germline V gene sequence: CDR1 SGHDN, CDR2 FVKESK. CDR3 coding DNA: TGTGCCAGCAGCCCCTACGGGGTGAACACTGAAGCTTTCTTT. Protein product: CASSPYGVNTEAFF.

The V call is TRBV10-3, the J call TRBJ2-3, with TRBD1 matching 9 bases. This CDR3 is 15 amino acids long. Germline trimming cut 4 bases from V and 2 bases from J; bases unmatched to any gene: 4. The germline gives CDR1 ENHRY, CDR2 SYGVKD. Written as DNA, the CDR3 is TGTGCCATCAGTGGCGGACAGGGGTACACAGATACGCAGTATTTT. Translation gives CAISGGQGYTDTQYF.

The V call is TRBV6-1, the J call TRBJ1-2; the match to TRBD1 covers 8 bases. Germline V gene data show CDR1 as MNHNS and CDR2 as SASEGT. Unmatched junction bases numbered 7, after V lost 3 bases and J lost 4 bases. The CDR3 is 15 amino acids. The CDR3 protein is CASSDDRGPAYGYTF. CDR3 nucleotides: TGTGCCAGCAGTGATGACAGGGGCCCAGCCTATGGCTACACCTTC.